The clone carrying this T cell receptor beta chain was observed once. Its specificity is unknown. This sample stems from a study of T cell responses to AZD1222 COVID-19 vaccine. Findings of the study overall: Seropositive at baseline were only six AZD1222 recipients. It should be noted that donors were predominantly white British and more often female, and clonal diversity was possibly underestimated. Unmutated variant regions reportedly attract nearly half of all spike-specific TCRs.

Produced via immunoSEQ multiplex PCR; TCRdb's table is partial and in-frame only. Of 100,000 to 150,000 clones in the sample, roughly 90% were seen once. V shed 2 bases and J 4 bases; nucleotides not matched to a gene: 8. This CDR3 comprises 16 residues. CDR1 is LNHDA and CDR2 is SQIVND in the germline V gene (reference sequence). V usage is TRBV19 and J usage is TRBJ2-1; 7 bases fit TRBD1. The clonotype comes from an adult in good health. This sample comprised peripheral blood, obtained on day 0 of AZD1222 vaccination. The CDR3 sequence is CASSIFRDSPYNEQFF. The CDR3 nucleotides read TGTGCCAGTAGTATATTCCGGGACAGTCCTTACAATGAGCAGTTCTTC.